The rows below give T cell receptor beta chains drawn from one sample of a study of breast tumors, draining lymph nodes, adjacent tissues. TCRdb recomputed calls from the multiplex PCR reads with MiXCR, one row per CDR3 protein. This table has under 20,000 distinct CDR3 sequences, 43% appearing once. Specimen: breast tumor tissue. The receptors derive from a female donor with breast cancer. Some clones in this sample may be carry-over from other donors' samples. CDR3s include the opening cysteine and the closing phenylalanine or tryptophan. Each record gives: CDR3 DNA, CDR3 protein, clone size, J gene, V gene, D gene, CDR3 length. D genes are given only for firm matches. The size entry is marked missing in some rows and otherwise reads once, few, many or a size class.

CDR3nt: TGCGCCAGCAGCTTGGGGCAGCCAGGTCAGCCCCAGCATTTT
CDR3aa: CASSLGQPGQPQHF
abundance: NA
j_gene: TRBJ1-5
v_gene: TRBV5-1
d_gene: NA
len: 14

CDR3nt: TGTGCCAGCAGTGAATGGGGGCTGGAGACCCAGTACTTC
CDR3aa: CASSEWGLETQYF
abundance: many
j_gene: TRBJ2-5
v_gene: TRBV25-1
d_gene: NA
len: 13

CDR3nt: TGTGCCGTAGAGACTGACAGAATCTCCGGAAACACCATATATTTT
CDR3aa: CAVETDRISGNTIYF
abundance: NA
j_gene: TRBJ1-3
v_gene: TRBV19
d_gene: NA
len: 15

CDR3nt: TGTGCCAGCAGCTGTCCGGGGACTAGCGACACCGGGGAGCTGTTTTTT
CDR3aa: CASSCPGTSDTGELFF
abundance: NA
j_gene: TRBJ2-2
v_gene: TRBV7-8
d_gene: TRBD2
len: 16

CDR3nt: TGTGCCAGCAGTGATCCGGGGGGGGCGGAGGTTGAAGCTTTCTTT
CDR3aa: CASSDPGGAEVEAFF
abundance: NA
j_gene: TRBJ1-1
v_gene: TRBV25-1
d_gene: NA
len: 15

CDR3nt: TGTGCCAGCAGGGAAGTCGGAGTCGTGAACATTCAGTACTTC
CDR3aa: CASREVGVVNIQYF
abundance: many
j_gene: TRBJ2-4
v_gene: TRBV6-1
d_gene: NA
len: 14

CDR3nt: TGTGCCAGCAGCTTGAAGCGGGGGGCAGATACGCAGTATTTT
CDR3aa: CASSLKRGADTQYF
abundance: medium-sized
j_gene: TRBJ2-3
v_gene: TRBV7-8
d_gene: TRBD2
len: 14

CDR3nt: TGTGCCAGCAGCTTGGACCCTTCGGGAGCAAAGTACGAGCAGTACTTC
CDR3aa: CASSLDPSGAKYEQYF
abundance: many
j_gene: TRBJ2-7
v_gene: TRBV5-6
d_gene: NA
len: 16

CDR3nt: TGTGCCAGCAGCCCAAGGAGCCCTCGGGCTGCCCAACTGTTTTTT
CDR3aa: CASSPRSPRAAQLFF
abundance: many
j_gene: TRBJ1-4
v_gene: TRBV5-6
d_gene: NA
len: 15

CDR3nt: TGTGCCAGCAGCGTACCTGACGGGACCCCGAACACCGGGGAGCTGTTTTTT
CDR3aa: CASSVPDGTPNTGELFF
abundance: NA
j_gene: TRBJ2-2
v_gene: TRBV9
d_gene: NA
len: 17

CDR3nt: TGTGCCAGCAGCTTAGCGGGGGGGGCAAATTCACCCCTCCACTTT
CDR3aa: CASSLAGGANSPLHF
abundance: NA
j_gene: TRBJ1-6
v_gene: TRBV7-2
d_gene: NA
len: 15

CDR3nt: TGTGCCAGCAGCGTAGGACAGGCTGGAGTAGAAAAACTGTTTTTT
CDR3aa: CASSVGQAGVEKLFF
abundance: few
j_gene: TRBJ1-4
v_gene: TRBV7-6
d_gene: TRBD1
len: 15

CDR3nt: TGTGCCAGCAGTCACGGCGGTTCTGGAAGCACCATATATTTT
CDR3aa: CASSHGGSGSTIYF
abundance: NA
j_gene: TRBJ1-3
v_gene: TRBV6-6
d_gene: NA
len: 14

CDR3nt: TGTGCCAGCAGTTCCCCGTGGAGTAATGGCTACACCTTC
CDR3aa: CASSSPWSNGYTF
abundance: large
j_gene: TRBJ1-2
v_gene: TRBV12-3/TRBV12-4
d_gene: NA
len: 13

CDR3nt: TGTGCCAGCAGCCCTAGCGGGCCCTACAATGAGCAGTTCTTC
CDR3aa: CASSPSGPYNEQFF
abundance: many
j_gene: TRBJ2-1
v_gene: TRBV3-1
d_gene: TRBD2
len: 14

CDR3nt: TGTGCCAGCAGCCTCCGGGGAAAACTGTTTTTT
CDR3aa: CASSLRGKLFF
abundance: many
j_gene: TRBJ1-4
v_gene: TRBV27
d_gene: NA
len: 11

CDR3nt: TGTGCCAGTTGGAGCACGAACTCCTACGAGCAGTACTTC
CDR3aa: CASWSTNSYEQYF
abundance: many
j_gene: TRBJ2-7
v_gene: TRBV12-3/TRBV12-4
d_gene: NA
len: 13

CDR3nt: TGTGCCAGCAGGAAAACTAGCGGGGCGTACAATGAGCAGTTCTTC
CDR3aa: CASRKTSGAYNEQFF
abundance: many
j_gene: TRBJ2-1
v_gene: TRBV6-5
d_gene: TRBD2
len: 15

CDR3nt: TGTGCCAGCGGGATCCGACAGGGGGCCAACACCATATATTTT
CDR3aa: CASGIRQGANTIYF
abundance: many
j_gene: TRBJ1-3
v_gene: TRBV6-6
d_gene: TRBD1
len: 14

CDR3nt: TGTGCCAGCAGTGCCGGGGCTCTGTCTTCTGGGGCCAACGTCCTGACCTTCGGGGCCGGTGAGCAGTTCTTC
CDR3aa: CASSAGALSSGANVLTFGAGEQFF
abundance: NA
j_gene: TRBJ2-1
v_gene: TRBV2
d_gene: NA
len: 24

CDR3nt: TGTGCCACCGCCGGGCTAGCGGGAGGAACAGATACGCAGTATTTT
CDR3aa: CATAGLAGGTDTQYF
abundance: many
j_gene: TRBJ2-3
v_gene: TRBV28
d_gene: TRBD2
len: 15

CDR3nt: TGTGCCAGCAGCCCCTCTGACCTGTCGAGAGTTGCGGGAAACACCATATATTTT
CDR3aa: CASSPSDLSRVAGNTIYF
abundance: NA
j_gene: TRBJ1-3
v_gene: TRBV7-2
d_gene: NA
len: 18

CDR3nt: TGTGCCATCAGTGAGTCGGGGACTAGCGGGAGGTCCCACGAGCAGTACTTC
CDR3aa: CAISESGTSGRSHEQYF
abundance: NA
j_gene: TRBJ2-7
v_gene: TRBV10-3
d_gene: TRBD2
len: 17

CDR3nt: TGTGCCAGCAGTATACCTAGCGGGAGGGTCCACGAGCAGTACTTC
CDR3aa: CASSIPSGRVHEQYF
abundance: many
j_gene: TRBJ2-7
v_gene: TRBV7-2
d_gene: TRBD2
len: 15

CDR3nt: TGTGCCAGCAGTTTAGGAGAGACCCAGTACTTC
CDR3aa: CASSLGETQYF
abundance: many
j_gene: TRBJ2-5
v_gene: TRBV12-3/TRBV12-4
d_gene: NA
len: 11

CDR3nt: TGTGCCAGCAGCCCCTGGGAGGGAAACACCATATATTTT
CDR3aa: CASSPWEGNTIYF
abundance: many
j_gene: TRBJ1-3
v_gene: TRBV9
d_gene: NA
len: 13

CDR3nt: TGCGCCAGCAGCTTGGGGGGGTCCTACAATGAGCAGTTCTTC
CDR3aa: CASSLGGSYNEQFF
abundance: NA
j_gene: TRBJ2-1
v_gene: TRBV5-1
d_gene: NA
len: 14

CDR3nt: TGTGCCAGTAGTATAGGAGCAGATTACGAGCAGTACTTC
CDR3aa: CASSIGADYEQYF
abundance: many
j_gene: TRBJ2-7
v_gene: TRBV19
d_gene: NA
len: 13

CDR3nt: TGTGCCTGGATACCCATTGACAGATCTGGAAACACCATATATTTT
CDR3aa: CAWIPIDRSGNTIYF
abundance: many
j_gene: TRBJ1-3
v_gene: TRBV30
d_gene: NA
len: 15

CDR3nt: TGTGCCAGCGGGGCAACAGGGAGAGATACGCAGTATTTT
CDR3aa: CASGATGRDTQYF
abundance: few
j_gene: TRBJ2-3
v_gene: TRBV2
d_gene: NA
len: 13

CDR3nt: TGTGCCAGCAGCCTATCCAGGGGGGATGGCTACACCTTC
CDR3aa: CASSLSRGDGYTF
abundance: many
j_gene: TRBJ1-2
v_gene: TRBV7-9
d_gene: TRBD1
len: 13

CDR3nt: TGTGCCAGCAGCTTACCCGGGAGGAGGTCCTACGAGCAGTACTTC
CDR3aa: CASSLPGRRSYEQYF
abundance: many
j_gene: TRBJ2-7
v_gene: TRBV13
d_gene: TRBD2
len: 15

CDR3nt: TGCAGTGCTAGAGATATGATAGACGAGCAGTACTTC
CDR3aa: CSARDMIDEQYF
abundance: medium-sized
j_gene: TRBJ2-7
v_gene: TRBV20-1
d_gene: NA
len: 12